This T cell receptor (beta chain) emerged from a study of blood T cell repertoires in COVID-19. Turning to the study itself: Acute-phase and convalescent COVID-19 samples originated in the United States, Italy and Spain. Sources were T cells, B-cell-depleted T cells, or PBMCs; the material itself was cDNA or gDNA.

V was pared by 4 bases and J by 6 bases, with 6 bases of the junction left unmatched. CDR1 is MNHNS and CDR2 is SASEGT in the germline V gene. This CDR3 has 16 residues. Original handling: How many nucleated cells were present was estimated from reference gene primer amplification. Here immunoSEQ multiplex PCR was the method, and the copy in TCRdb shows in-frame clones only, minus some. V, J and clone size were drawn from that table, and D and trimming were deduced from the DNA. The sample yields 140,000 or so clones, about 91% seen once. The chain carries TRBV6-1 and TRBJ2-2, with 12 positions matching TRBD2. Material: peripheral blood. The clonotype was recovered from a woman between 45 and 60 years old with acute or convalescent COVID-19. The CDR3 DNA sequence: TGTGCCAGCAGTGCCAGGACTAGCGGGACTCCCGGGGAGCTGTTTTTT. It codes for CASSARTSGTPGELFF.